What follows is one TCR beta chain and its context. The data originate from a study of blood T cell repertoires in COVID-19. Study-level information: T cells, B-cell-depleted T cells, or PBMCs supplied cDNA or gDNA.

Profiled with immunoSEQ multiplex PCR; TCRdb holds only in-frame clones, not every one. Found here are roughly 230,000 clones, 65% to 90% of them singletons; the top ten hold roughly 7.4%. V was cut by 5 bases and J by 6 bases, with 7 bases left in between. The CDR3 sequence is 12 residues long. CDR1 WSHSY and CDR2 SAAADI come from the germline V gene. Input material: peripheral blood. This receptor was taken from a woman aged 50 to 60 with acute or convalescent COVID-19. The gene calls are TRBV10-2 and TRBJ2-2; D is undetermined. CDR3 amino acids: CASSIGAGELFF. CDR3 bases: TGCGCCAGCAGTATAGGAGCCGGGGAGCTGTTTTTT.